This T cell receptor (beta chain) was identified during a study of tumor-infiltrating lymphocytes in primary liver carcinoma. Overall study: Tumors, staged T1-T3 N0M0, spanned about 4.2 to 10 cm.

Points from the study as a whole: Appearing in all five tumor regions was true of only about 7.5-25% of top clones.

DNA and RNA were both co-extracted from approximately 22-30 mg of bulk tissue that had not been sorted. Sampling targeted five separate regions of each tumor, which included the tumor centre. The CDR3 spans 14 amino acids, including both terminal residues. Comments on this clonotype: Its target is unknown. In this CDR3 the conserved last residue, phenylalanine or tryptophan, is missing, so a read error is likely. The limits of the CDR3 on the DNA are not certain, so only TCRdb's listed CDR3 is given.

A primer in the constant region served to generate TCR beta cDNA from about 480 ng of total RNA. Modified slightly, ARM-PCR produced TCR beta libraries over three nested multiplex PCR rounds. Primers for the first two PCR rounds were TRBV1-TRBV30 forward primers and a C-beta reverse primer (about 9 cycles per round). TCRdb reprocessed the multiplex PCR reads via MiXCR and lists one record per CDR3 protein. Of 60,000 or so distinct CDR3 sequences detected, 60% to 85% appear once; the ten largest clones hold 55% to 70%. This sequence originates from a man aged 35-49 years with primary liver carcinoma and hepatitis B virus infection. The material sequenced was liver tumor tissue from sampling region 2. Regarding subset: tumor region T2, inferior pole. V usage is TRBV12-3 or TRBV12-4 and J usage is TRBJ2-5; the table's D call of TRBD1 was not tested on the DNA. The CDR3 sequence: CASSRQETQETQYY.